This T cell receptor beta chain comes out of a study of T cells in Graves' hyperthyroidism and ophthalmopathy (dated by TCRdb to between 2018 and 2020). For the wider study: Peripheral blood was sampled at the time of initial diagnosis, prior to any treatment. After blood sampling, hyperthyroidism patients were treated with methimazole at a starting dose of 30 mg daily, and ophthalmopathy patients were treated with high-dose intravenous methylprednisolone. An independent validation cohort of fewer than 20 hyperthyroidism patients and over 15 patients who later progressed to ophthalmopathy tested prospective prediction of ophthalmopathy. The 75 to 100 discovery patients were divided at random into training and test sets in a 7:3 ratio. According to the paper, TCR Vbeta CDR3 sequencing was carried out on 135 peripheral blood samples, which came from under 50 ophthalmopathy, around 74 hyperthyroidism and roughly 17 progressor patients. In six Graves' hyperthyroidism patients, the study also compared T-cell repertoires from thyroid tissue with T-cell repertoires from blood. A discovery cohort of about a hundred patients, roughly 40 with Graves' ophthalmopathy and about 60 with stable Graves' hyperthyroidism, was used to find distinguishing TCR V-J signatures.

A patient counted as having stable Graves' hyperthyroidism if no progression to ophthalmopathy occurred over 18 months of follow-up. Hyperthyroidism patients were newly diagnosed, with disease duration under 2 months, and aged 18 to 65 years. Any patient with an uncontrolled infection, another autoimmune disease, pregnancy or lactation was excluded. Diagnoses were established on the basis of clinical symptoms, serum thyroxine and TRAb, thyroid ultrasound, and orbital computed tomography. Ficoll-Paque density gradient centrifugation was used to isolate PBMCs from approximately 11 ml of fresh peripheral blood. Total RNA was extracted using Trizol reagent, and RNA quality was assessed on an Agilent 2100 Bioanalyzer. CDR1 MDHEN and CDR2 SYDVKM are derived from the germline V gene. Germline trimming amounts to 2 bases on V and 3 bases on J, with 4 as the count of junction bases outside the gene matches. CDR3 length: 15 amino acids, cysteine to phenylalanine. Only the CDR3 region is kept as DNA, spanning 45 bases read in frame from base 1.

Study-level results and caveats: A 13 V-J signature model separated ophthalmopathy from stable hyperthyroidism, with approximately 86% sensitivity and 81.08% specificity in cross-validation and 80%/75% in testing. Most expanded thyroid clonotypes (frequency above 0.001) were also detected in blood, a finding suggesting that blood repertoires may reflect thyroid immune responses. In validation, progression to ophthalmopathy was predicted by the model with nearly 71% sensitivity and 72% to 80% specificity, a median of 6.5 months before onset. Sample size was not statistically predetermined, and investigators were not blinded to group allocation.

TCR beta CDR3 regions were amplified from RNA transcripts. The first round of RT-PCR for the TCR CDR3 was performed with the HTBI primer set and the Qiagen OneStep RT-PCR kit. The libraries were constructed in a second round of multiplex PCR and then size-selected and purified. Paired-end sequencing of the libraries was performed with 100 bp reads on an Illumina HiSeq2000. As for the authors' bioinformatics: SOAPnuke was used to process the raw data, removing reads that contained adapters or uncalled bases, had a mean Phred below 15, or lacked an exact match to the constant primer or identifier. High-quality paired reads were merged with COPE v1.2.5, and unique nucleotide sequences were defined as clonotypes. Clonotypes were aligned to IMGT TRBV, TRBD and TRBJ reference segments using MiTCR v1.1. Analysis was restricted to V-J combinations with a frequency above 0.0001, which covered just over 98% of repertoires. A TCS score was defined as the ratio between F50 (clonal expansion) and ExV (chaos), using BLOSUM62-based TCRdist between CDR3 peptides within each V-J. Welch's t-statistics and random forest reduced approximately 520 V-J features to about 13, which were used in a naive Bayes classifier (R e1071). TCRdb itself trimmed the public reads at Q25 with fastp, ran MiXCR and retained productive beta chains. Each entry is one CDR3 protein sequence, shown with its most common DNA and genes. These V and J calls originate from TCRdb's pipeline instead of the authors' own analysis. The sample data list hundreds of thousands of distinct CDR3 sequences, and 15% to 20% of these were observed just once. Around 43% of the sample is taken by the ten largest.

This clonotype occurred many times. What antigen it recognizes has not been identified. Base qualities are not at hand, and no much larger clone is one base apart. The receptor was isolated from a man in his forties or fifties with Graves' hyperthyroidism. The receptor chain draws on TRBV28 and TRBJ2-3; 8 nucleotides in the junction match TRBD1. What was sequenced was blood. The nucleotide sequence is TGTGCCAGCAGTTTACCAGGGGGCAGTACAGATACGCAGTATTTT. Translated, it gives CASSLPGGSTDTQYF.